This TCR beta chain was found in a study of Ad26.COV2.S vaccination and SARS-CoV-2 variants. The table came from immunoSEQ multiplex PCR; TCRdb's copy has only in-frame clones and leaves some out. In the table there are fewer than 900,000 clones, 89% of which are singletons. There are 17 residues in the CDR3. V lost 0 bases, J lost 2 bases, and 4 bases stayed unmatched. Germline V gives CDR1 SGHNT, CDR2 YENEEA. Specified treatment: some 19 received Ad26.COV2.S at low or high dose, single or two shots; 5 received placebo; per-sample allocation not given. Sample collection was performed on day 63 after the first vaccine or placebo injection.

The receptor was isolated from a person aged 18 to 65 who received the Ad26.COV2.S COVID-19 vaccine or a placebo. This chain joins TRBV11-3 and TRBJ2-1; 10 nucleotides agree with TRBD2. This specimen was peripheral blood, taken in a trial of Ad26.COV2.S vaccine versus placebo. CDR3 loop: CASSLEASGSPYNEQFF. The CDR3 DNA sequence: TGTGCCAGCAGCTTAGAGGCTAGCGGGAGCCCCTACAATGAGCAGTTCTTC.